The entry that follows covers one T cell receptor beta chain sequence. Its target antigen remains unknown. No much larger clone exists at a distance of one base, and base qualities are not known. The CDR1 and CDR2 encoded by the germline V gene (reference sequence) are LNHDA and SQIVND. The CDR3 holds 16 amino acids from the cysteine to the phenylalanine. Only CDR3 DNA is held: 48 bases, read in frame from base 1. Trimming leaves V shorter by 6 bases and J shorter by 3 bases, with the junction holding 11 bases beyond the gene matches. The data were obtained in a study of CD8+CD57+ T cells in acquired aplastic anemia (dated by TCRdb to between 2018 and 2020). Notes on the research overall: Extracted DNA from sorted CD4+ and CD8+ cells averaged around 3.4 ug, ranging from roughly 0.2 to 30 ug. CD8+CD57+ expansion was defined as a frequency above the mean frequency observed in healthy subjects.

Genomic DNA served as template for TCR beta VDJ combination and CDR3 sequence profiling. An Illumina HiSeq 2000 was the platform used for TCR repertoire sequencing. The study's own analysis went as follows. TRBV/TRBJ rearrangement plots, CDR3 size and DJ length profiles, and Simpson's diversity index were used to evaluate the repertoires. The most abundant DNA sequence in the deep sequencing data was defined as the immunodominant clone. CDR3 amino acid sequences were checked for sharing across subjects and were also compared against the VDJdb database and published repertoires. The raw public reads went through TCRdb reprocessing: fastp at Q25, MiXCR clone calling, in-frame beta chains kept. Under each unique CDR3 protein, matching rows form one entry showing the most common genes and DNA. None of the V and J calls come from the authors' own analysis; TCRdb made them. Counted in this sample were 130,000 or so distinct CDR3 sequences; nearly 40% of them appeared once. The ten largest clones capture approximately 2.6% of the sample.

The paper as a whole reports these results and caveats: Patients and healthy controls showed no significant difference in CD8+ Simpson's diversity (P=0.060). Twenty-nine CD8+ CDR3 sequences were found in both patients and controls but appeared to be highly expressed in patients and within the immunodominant clones of the patients.

Flow cytometry had shown CD8+CD57+ cell expansion in the patients selected for sequencing. Every patient had a diagnosis of severe acquired aplastic anemia based on International Study of Aplastic Anemia and Agranulocytosis and Camitta criteria. No therapy had been received by the patients at the time of blood sampling. In the study, sorted CD4+ and CD8+ blood T cells from patients with severe aplastic anemia and from healthy subjects underwent deep sequencing of TCR repertoires. Patients were enrolled in the USA under clinicaltrials.gov protocols 00001620, 01623167, 00001397, 00071045, 00081523 and 00961064. Ficoll-Paque density gradient centrifugation was used to isolate peripheral blood mononuclear cells. Before DNA was extracted, CD4+ and CD8+ T cells were sorted using either FACS or magnetic beads.

This clonotype was sampled from a human donor with aplastic anemia. Sequencing was carried out using sorted CD4+, CD8+, or CD8+CD57+ T cells (not recorded which) from PBMCs. The rearrangement joined TRBV19 to TRBJ2-7; 10 junctional bases match TRBD2. The DNA sequence is TGTGCCAGTAGCCCAACACTAGCGGGGTTTGACTACGAGCAGTACTTC. Its protein product is CASSPTLAGFDYEQYF.